This entry is about one T cell receptor (beta chain). The sample is drawn from a study of patients and donors after allogeneic stem cell transplantation. TCRdb re-analysed the RT-PCR reads in MiXCR, keeping a single row per CDR3 protein. Here the sample spans roughly 200,000 distinct CDR3 sequences, less than 50% being singletons. This CDR3 contains 17 residues. Germline lookup yields CDR1 SGHRS and CDR2 YFSETQ. The J segment lost 3 bases and the V segment lost 4 bases, leaving 12 bases of the junction unmatched. The sequence derives from a human donor who was either an allogeneic HSCT recipient or a stem cell or donor lymphocyte infusion donor (not recorded which). It is not recorded whose cells these are; they may come from a transplant donor. The sample consisted of blood, either unsorted or a sorted T cell fraction (not recorded which). The chain carries TRBV5-1 and TRBJ2-2; 7 bases line up with TRBD1. CDR3 bases: TGCGCCAGCAGCAGTAAAGGGGGCGCGTTGTACACCGGGGAGCTGTTTTTT. Residues: CASSSKGGALYTGELFF.